The rows below give T cell receptor beta chains drawn from one sample of a study of spatial heterogeneity in lung cancer. TCRdb passed the 5' RACE reads through MiXCR, listing each CDR3 protein once. This table has about 7,000 distinct CDR3 sequences, 3% to 3.5% appearing once. The source material was lung tumor tissue, sampled at surgery. Receptors were obtained from a male donor with early-stage non-small cell lung cancer. Each CDR3 is given with its conserved first and last residue. Each record gives: D gene, clone size, V gene, J gene, CDR3 protein, CDR3 DNA. A D gene is named only where the DNA matches it firmly. The listing skips clone size in some rows; elsewhere it reads once, few, many or a size class.

>.|.|TRBV9|TRBJ2-2
CASSPSGATGELFF
TGTGCCAGCAGCCCCTCGGGGGCCACCGGGGAGCTGTTTTTT
>TRBD1|medium-sized|TRBV10-1|TRBJ2-3
CASVKRGQVDTQYF
TGCGCCAGCGTAAAGAGGGGGCAGGTAGATACGCAGTATTTT
>.|.|TRBV7-3|TRBJ2-2
CASSPGRGGELFF
TGTGCCAGCAGCCCGGGCAGAGGCGGGGAGCTGTTTTTT
>.|once|TRBV19|TRBJ2-3
CASSYNSSDKKYF
TGTGCCAGTAGTTATAATAGTTCAGATAAGAAGTATTTT
>.|many|TRBV19|TRBJ2-7
CASTTDNSYEQYF
TGTGCCAGTACCACCGACAACTCCTACGAGCAGTACTTC
>TRBD1|.|TRBV3-1|TRBJ2-5
CASSTGGRETQYF
TGTGCCAGCAGTACAGGGGGCCGGGAGACCCAGTACTTC
>.|medium-sized|TRBV29-1|TRBJ2-7
CSVTVSGEQYF
TGCAGCGTTACCGTTTCTGGCGAGCAGTACTTC
>.|medium-sized|TRBV4-2|TRBJ2-1
CASSQDRRVGYNEQFF
TGTGCCAGCAGCCAAGATCGGCGGGTTGGATACAATGAGCAGTTCTTC
>.|few|TRBV9|TRBJ1-1
CASTRLNTEAFF
TGTGCCAGCACTCGCTTGAACACTGAAGCTTTCTTT
>.|.|TRBV19|TRBJ2-3
CASSIRRGATDTQYF
TGTGCCAGTAGTATCCGGCGGGGCGCCACAGATACGCAGTATTTT
>.|medium-sized|TRBV4-1|TRBJ2-1
CASSQASPDSTRGEQFF
TGCGCCAGCAGCCAAGCCTCTCCTGACAGTACGAGGGGTGAGCAGTTCTTC
>.|many|TRBV27|TRBJ1-1
CASSPRDGVAEAFF
TGTGCCAGCAGTCCCCGGGACGGCGTCGCTGAAGCTTTCTTT
>.|medium-sized|TRBV3-1|TRBJ2-7
CASSHNPGPYEQYF
TGTGCCAGCAGCCACAATCCAGGCCCCTACGAGCAGTACTTC
>TRBD1|many|TRBV30|TRBJ1-2
CAWKLTGARYGYTF
TGTGCCTGGAAACTTACAGGGGCGCGCTATGGCTACACCTTC
>.|.|TRBV9|TRBJ2-1
CASSVGQGNYNEQFF
TGTGCCAGCAGCGTAGGGCAGGGCAATTATAATGAGCAGTTCTTC
>.|medium-sized|TRBV6-5|TRBJ2-5
CASSYSSGSQETQYF
TGTGCCAGCAGTTACTCGTCAGGGTCGCAAGAGACCCAGTACTTC
>.|many|TRBV20-1|TRBJ2-5
CSARPGGQVGETQYF
TGCAGTGCCCGACCGGGGGGACAGGTCGGGGAGACCCAGTACTTC
>.|.|TRBV7-9|TRBJ2-5
CASSLSLAGDGETQYF
TGTGCCAGCAGCTTATCGTTAGCCGGGGATGGAGAGACCCAGTACTTC
>TRBD1|many|TRBV10-1|TRBJ2-2
CASTEGTVNTGELFF
TGCGCCAGCACCGAAGGGACAGTCAACACCGGGGAGCTGTTTTTT
>TRBD1|many|TRBV6-1|TRBJ1-1
CASSEPGTANTEAFF
TGTGCCAGCAGTGAACCGGGGACAGCGAACACTGAAGCTTTCTTT
>.|many|TRBV7-2|TRBJ1-1
CASSSRQFKAEAFF
TGTGCCAGCAGCTCCCGACAGTTTAAAGCTGAAGCTTTCTTT
>.|many|TRBV19|TRBJ2-7
CASSSTGGKRNEQYF
TGTGCCAGTAGTTCGACCGGCGGGAAGAGGAACGAGCAGTACTTC
>.|medium-sized|TRBV20-1|TRBJ2-1
CSALTPQGYNEQFF
TGCAGTGCCTTAACCCCGCAGGGGTACAATGAGCAGTTCTTC
>.|few|TRBV6-9|TRBJ2-2
CASSTVSPGELFF
TGTGCCAGCAGTACAGTCTCCCCCGGGGAGCTGTTTTTT
>TRBD2|medium-sized|TRBV20-1|TRBJ2-1
CSLREGAGVNRREQFF
TGCAGTCTAAGGGAAGGAGCGGGAGTAAATCGGAGAGAGCAGTTCTTC
>.|medium-sized|TRBV7-2|TRBJ2-1
CASSLSFRTDYNEQFF
TGTGCCAGCAGCTTGAGTTTCAGGACTGACTACAATGAGCAGTTCTTC
>.|many|TRBV5-6|TRBJ2-2
CASSLGIRTGELFF
TGTGCCAGCAGCTTGGGGATTCGGACCGGGGAGCTGTTTTTT
>.|.|TRBV29-1|TRBJ1-1
CSVGRMEAFF
TGCAGCGTGGGGCGAATGGAAGCTTTCTTT
>TRBD2|many|TRBV7-8|TRBJ2-3
CASSSASSGTLRGDYF
TGTGCCAGCAGCTCAGCTTCTAGCGGGACCCTAAGAGGCGACTATTTT
>.|many|TRBV14|TRBJ2-3
CASSPRLGDTQYF
TGTGCCAGCAGCCCGCGACTTGGGGATACGCAGTATTTT
>TRBD1|many|TRBV2|TRBJ1-5
CASSRRDSSNQPQHF
TGTGCCAGCAGTCGCCGGGACAGTTCCAATCAGCCCCAGCATTTT
>TRBD2|medium-sized|TRBV5-1|TRBJ2-2
CASSSGLAGGPNLNTGELFF
TGCGCCAGCAGCTCGGGACTAGCGGGAGGGCCGAACTTGAACACCGGGGAGCTGTTTTTT
>.|many|TRBV27|TRBJ2-1
CASKGLVNEQFF
TGTGCCAGCAAGGGTTTAGTTAATGAGCAGTTCTTC
>.|many|TRBV30|TRBJ1-5
CAWSEQGNQPQHF
TGTGCCTGGAGTGAACAGGGCAATCAGCCCCAGCATTTT
>.|medium-sized|TRBV7-3|TRBJ2-2
CASSPLGPGELFF
TGTGCCAGCAGCCCCCTAGGTCCCGGGGAGCTGTTTTTT
>.|medium-sized|TRBV27|TRBJ1-1
CASSLIDRGQAFF
TGTGCCAGCAGTTTAATTGACCGGGGTCAGGCTTTCTTT
>.|many|TRBV12-3/TRBV12-4|TRBJ1-1
CASSSNRPQEAFF
TGTGCCAGCAGTTCCAACAGGCCCCAAGAAGCTTTCTTT
>TRBD1|.|TRBV27|TRBJ1-2
CASSFIRTGGRDNYGYTF
TGTGCCAGCAGTTTTATTCGGACAGGGGGCCGGGATAACTATGGCTACACCTTC
>.|few|TRBV10-3|TRBJ2-7
CAISESIKLQQVSYEQYF
TGTGCCATCAGTGAGTCCATCAAACTCCAACAGGTGTCCTACGAGCAGTACTTC
>.|medium-sized|TRBV19|TRBJ2-1
CASSIGNEQFF
TGTGCCAGTAGTATAGGGAATGAGCAGTTCTTC
>.|medium-sized|TRBV20-1|TRBJ2-1
CSARDQGPREQFF
TGCAGTGCTAGAGATCAGGGACCGAGAGAGCAGTTCTTC
>.|medium-sized|TRBV19|TRBJ1-5
CASSIGRGDNQPQHF
TGTGCCAGTAGTATAGGAAGAGGGGACAATCAGCCCCAGCATTTT
>TRBD1|many|TRBV24-1|TRBJ2-2
CATSETGQATGELFF
TGTGCCACCAGTGAGACGGGACAGGCCACCGGGGAGCTGTTTTTT
>TRBD1|many|TRBV20-1|TRBJ2-1
CSARDSPGTGGRNEQFF
TGCAGTGCTAGAGATAGTCCCGGGACAGGGGGCCGAAATGAGCAGTTCTTC
>.|few|TRBV19|TRBJ1-5
CASSIGGRGQPQHF
TGTGCCAGTAGTATCGGGGGGCGGGGCCAGCCCCAGCATTTT
>.|few|TRBV6-4|TRBJ2-1
CASSRGSGVRFF
TGTGCCAGCAGTAGAGGGAGTGGGGTGCGGTTCTTC
>.|many|TRBV3-1|TRBJ2-2
CASSQDYLGTGELFF
TGTGCCAGCAGCCAAGACTACCTAGGGACCGGGGAGCTGTTTTTT
>.|many|TRBV6-1|TRBJ2-2
CASSEPTGPGELFF
TGTGCCAGCAGTGAACCTACAGGGCCCGGGGAGCTGTTTTTT
>.|few|TRBV3-1|TRBJ1-2
CASSQDVWAGYNF
TGTGCCAGCAGCCAAGATGTTTGGGCGGGCTACAACTTC
>.|many|TRBV20-1|TRBJ2-1
CSVQEYNEQFF
TGCAGTGTGCAGGAGTACAATGAGCAGTTCTTC
>.|many|TRBV3-1|TRBJ2-1
CASSPPEGTNSYNEQFF
TGTGCCAGCAGCCCACCCGAGGGGACAAACTCCTACAATGAGCAGTTCTTC
>.|many|TRBV21-1|TRBJ2-4
CASSKGGQGAFVKNIQYF
TGTGCCAGCAGCAAAGGGGGTCAGGGGGCTTTTGTCAAAAACATTCAGTACTTC
>.|.|TRBV5-5|TRBJ1-1
CASSLRGNTEAFF
TGTGCCAGCAGCTTACGGGGGAACACTGAAGCTTTCTTT